This T cell receptor (beta chain) was sequenced during a study of CXCR3-negative and CXCR3-positive naive CD8 T cells. The CDR3 is 14 amino acids. Germline assignment: CDR1 SGHDN and CDR2 FVKESK. A CD45RO-CCR7+CD27+CD95- phenotype identified naive CD8+ T cells. UMI-tagged TRB cDNA libraries were built via 5' RACE. No DNA is given; TCRdb re-called the 5' RACE reads and lists each CDR3 protein once. There are 20,000 to 25,000 distinct CDR3 sequences in the sample, with around 4% held by the top ten. Sequenced material: naive CXCR3- CD8+ T cells from blood. Regarding subset: CD45RO-CCR7+CD27+CD95- naive CD8+ T cells lacking CXCR3 (TNR3-). The receptor comes from a human donor in good health. Some clones in this sample may be carry-over from other donors' samples. The gene calls are TRBV14 and TRBJ1-3. CDR3 in amino acids: CASPPGGFQNTIYF. Full variable domain (remainder filled in from reference TRBV14 and TRBJ1-3): EAGVTQFPSHSVIEKGQTVTLRCDPISGHDNLYWYRRVMGKEIKFLLHFVKESKQDESGMPNNRFLAERTGGTYSTLKVQPAELEDSGVYFCASPPGGFQNTIYFGEGSWLTVV.